A single sample is the source of the 32 T cell receptor beta chains below, sequenced in a study of read filtering for tumor transcriptome and immune sequencing (dated by TCRdb to about 2020). TCRdb names Illumina HiSeq 4000 as the instrument used. Starting from around 420 ng RNA, TCR libraries were constructed with the Immunoverse kit using molecular barcoded adaptors that cover the alpha/delta and beta/gamma chains. TCRdb's own reprocessing of the public reads used fastp at Q25 and MiXCR and kept productive beta chains. Identical CDR3 protein sequences are pooled into one entry, listed with their most common genes and DNA. The sample has roughly 41,000 distinct CDR3 sequences on record, roughly 15% of them singletons. The ten largest make up about 39% of the sample. The sample consisted of a population of CD138-negative cells sorted from bone marrow. The cell subset or site label here, explained by the study, means: bone marrow mononuclear cells depleted of CD138+ plasma/myeloma cells by negative magnetic selection. The receptors stem from a donor aged 40 or older with multiple myeloma.

This clonotype was observed at least ten times. The chain is built from TRBV18 and TRBJ2-1; D not resolved. Looked up from germline, CDR1 is KGHSH and CDR2 is LQKENI. V dropped 5 bases and J dropped 7 bases, with 12 bases sitting between them. The CDR3 contains 13 residues. The CDR3 region has the DNA TGTGCCAGCTCATCCGGGCCAAGGAATGAGCAGTTCTTC. Encoded protein: CASSSGPRNEQFF.

The table lists this clonotype with a few counts. A much bigger clone sits one base away, suggesting this may be a read error. The V call is TRBV6-2 or TRBV6-3, the J call TRBJ2-1; 11 bases are shared with TRBD2. This CDR3 has 16 residues. Looked up from germline, CDR1 is MNHEY and CDR2 is SVGEGT. CDR3 nucleotide sequence: TGTGCCAGCAGTTCGTTAGCGGGAGGGCCCGGCAATGGGCAGTTCTTC. This sequence encodes CASSSLAGGPGNGQFF.

This clonotype is medium-sized by share. V gene TRBV29-1 combines with J gene TRBJ2-1; 8 nucleotides agree with TRBD1. This CDR3 has 12 residues. Germline V lookup: CDR1 SQVTM, CDR2 ANQGSEA. J gave up 7 bases and V 6 bases, and 5 bases lay outside the gene matches. The CDR3 region has the DNA TGCAGCGTCCGACAGGGGATTAATGAGCAGTTCTTC. Protein sequence: CSVRQGINEQFF.

As regards this clonotype: Being one base from a much bigger clone, this may be a read error. The chain recombines TRBV29-1 with TRBJ2-1; D might be TRBD1 (5 bases). V shed 5 bases and J shed 9 bases, with 8 bases lying between them. There are 10 residues in the CDR3. CDR1 is SQVTM, CDR2 ANQGSEA, per germline. The CDR3 here is CSVPRGEQFF. CDR3 nucleotides: TGCAGCGTTCCTAGGGGTGAGCAGTTCTTC.

This clonotype has ten or more counts. The chain carries TRBV12-3 or TRBV12-4 and TRBJ1-4, with D perhaps TRBD1 (5 bases). Trimming removed 5 bases from V and 5 bases from J, with 12 bases in between. CDR3 length equals 14 residues. CDR3 sequence: CASSPLGGNEKLFF. In DNA, the CDR3 is TGTGCCAGCAGTCCCCTCGGGGGGAATGAAAAACTGTTTTTT.

This clonotype was counted at least ten times. The rearrangement uses TRBV20-1 and TRBJ1-1; TRBD1 matches 8 bases. The CDR3 contains 12 residues. V dropped 6 bases and J dropped 6; count of bases not matched to a gene: 6. Germline CDR1 reads DFQATT; CDR2 reads SNEGSKA (reference sequence). DNA of the CDR3: TGCAGTGCCGCAGACAGGGGAGCTGAAGCTTTCTTT. It is translated as CSAADRGAEAFF.

In this sample, this clonotype turned up many times. The chain carries TRBV7-6 and TRBJ2-1, with D unresolved. Looked up from germline, CDR1 is SGHVS and CDR2 is FNYEAQ. This CDR3 contains 13 residues. V shed 5 bases and J shed 7 bases, with 12 bases lying between them. The CDR3 nucleotides are TGTGCCAGCAGCCCTTCCCATAGGAATGAGCAGTTCTTC. Its translation is CASSPSHRNEQFF.

This clonotype was picked up many times. V usage is TRBV20-1 and J usage is TRBJ2-1; the D gene is possibly TRBD2 (6 bases). Germline CDR1 and CDR2: DFQATT and SNEGSKA (reference sequence). The CDR3 has 12 residues. Deletions cut 8 bases from V and 7 bases from J, with 15 bases between. The CDR3 here is CSWEWGGNEQFF. DNA of the CDR3: TGCAGTTGGGAATGGGGAGGAAATGAGCAGTTCTTC.

This clonotype was found many times. The chain recombines TRBV30 with TRBJ2-7; D gene unclear. In germline, CDR1 is GTSNPN, CDR2 SVGIG (reference sequence). The CDR3 has 18 residues. V gave up 0 bases and J gave up 0 bases, with 21 bases separating them. The CDR3 sequence: CAWSVLGGPSRSSYEQYF. DNA for the CDR3: TGTGCCTGGAGTGTACTGGGCGGTCCCTCGAGGAGCTCCTACGAGCAGTACTTC.

This clonotype has a handful of counts. The CDR3 is CASRGPDRVFVELFF. Here the CDR3 DNA reads TGTGCCAGCAGGGGACCGGACAGGGTATTCGTGGAGCTGTTTTTT. The V call is TRBV12-3 or TRBV12-4, the J call TRBJ2-2; 8 bases map to TRBD1. The CDR3 is 15 residues long. Trimming at V came to 6 bases and at J to 10 bases, leaving 13 bases not matched to a gene.

The table lists this clonotype with many counts. The CDR3, as DNA: TGCAGCGTTGAAGATCCGGGTTATGAGCAGTTCTTC. Residues: CSVEDPGYEQFF. The V gene is TRBV29-1, the J gene TRBJ2-1; D gene unclear. V lost 0 bases and J lost 8, with 8 bases in between. CDR1 is SQVTM, CDR2 ANQGSEA, per germline. This CDR3 is built from 12 residues.

This clonotype came up many times. This chain joins TRBV7-9 and TRBJ2-1; D ambiguous. Trimming shortened V by 1 base and J by 5 bases, and 6 bases separated the two germline ends. Per germline, CDR1 SEHNR and CDR2 FQNEAQ (reference sequence). This CDR3 region has 13 residues. The CDR3 nucleotides read TGTGCCAGCAGCTTAGGCAGACACAATGAGCAGTTCTTC. Protein product: CASSLGRHNEQFF.

This clonotype was counted many times. The J gene is TRBJ2-2, the V gene TRBV11-3, with 10 bases lining up with TRBD1. This CDR3 has 15 amino acids. Trimming took 5 bases from V and 7 from J; bases not matched to a gene: 7. Germline assignment: CDR1 SGHNT and CDR2 YENEEA. CDR3 sequence: CASSARQGASGELFF. The CDR3 region has the DNA TGTGCCAGCAGCGCACGACAGGGGGCAAGCGGGGAGCTGTTTTTT.

This clonotype was recorded at least ten times. The chain links TRBV20-1 to TRBJ2-3; possibly TRBD1 or TRBD2 for D (5 bases each). The CDR3 extends over 14 amino acids. V lost 0 bases, J lost 10 bases, and 17 bases lay in between. Germline loops: CDR1 DFQATT, CDR2 SNEGSKA (reference sequence). The CDR3 here is CSARDLGDVYAQYF. The CDR3 region has the DNA TGCAGTGCTAGAGATTTGGGGGACGTTTATGCGCAGTATTTT.

This clonotype was seen a handful of times. The CDR3 does not end in the conserved phenylalanine or tryptophan, so this is likely a read error. The genes are TRBV29-1 and TRBJ2-5; perhaps TRBD1 as D (5 bases). Trimming left V 7 bases short and J 0 bases short, with 9 bases between. The germline V gene encodes CDR1 SQVTM and CDR2 ANQGSEA. This CDR3 is built from 12 residues. In DNA, the CDR3 is TGCAGCGCCTCGACAGACCAAGAGACCCAGTACCTC. Translated: CSASTDQETQYL.

The CDR3 nucleotides are TGCAGCGTCGCGACAGGGTCGGGGACTGAAGCTTTCTTT. This encodes CSVATGSGTEAFF. The V gene is TRBV29-1, the J gene TRBJ1-1; 7 bases fit TRBD1. The CDR3 is 13 amino acids. The trim removed 6 bases at V and 5 bases at J, leaving 9 bases unmatched. CDR1 is SQVTM, CDR2 ANQGSEA, per germline.

This clonotype showed up many times. The chain joins TRBV20-1 to TRBJ2-7, with 8 nucleotides matching TRBD1. CDR1 is DFQATT, CDR2 SNEGSKA, per germline (reference sequence). V gave up 6 bases and J gave up 0 bases; unmatched junction bases: 4. This CDR3 contains 13 residues. The CDR3 sequence is CSARTGSSYEQYF. CDR3 DNA: TGCAGTGCCCGGACAGGGTCCTCCTACGAGCAGTACTTC.

The chain carries TRBV29-1 and TRBJ2-3; D is possibly TRBD1 (6 bases). Trimming removed 4 bases from V and 0 bases from J, with 11 bases in between. Germline CDR1 is SQVTM and CDR2 is ANQGSEA. This CDR3 region has 14 residues. The CDR3 reads CSVGGQDSTDTQYF. The DNA for the CDR3 is TGCAGCGTTGGGGGGCAGGATAGCACAGATACGCAGTATTTT.

At least ten counts were recorded for this clonotype. The genes are TRBV6-2 or TRBV6-3 and TRBJ1-5; 7 positions agree with TRBD1. Germline CDR1 reads MNHEY; CDR2 reads SVGEGT. J was trimmed by 2 bases and V by 6 bases; bases with no gene match: 4. The CDR3 totals 14 residues. The CDR3 protein is CASRPGQGNQPQHF. Here the CDR3 DNA reads TGTGCCAGCAGGCCTGGACAGGGCAATCAGCCCCAGCATTTT.

The count of this clonotype is one. This may arise from a read error, as a much more abundant clone is one base away. The chain joins TRBV5-5 to TRBJ2-7, with 7 nucleotides matching TRBD1. The germline CDR1 and CDR2 sequences are SGHKS and YYEKEE (reference sequence). The CDR3 consists of 13 residues. This CDR3 reads CTSSWDRAYEQYF. Here the CDR3 DNA reads TGTACCAGCAGCTGGGACAGAGCCTACGAGCAGTACTTC.

This clonotype was seen at least ten times. This chain connects TRBV9 to TRBJ1-2; D not resolved. This CDR3 has 16 residues. Deletions cut 3 bases from V and 5 bases from J, with 20 bases between. Germline values: CDR1 SGDLS, CDR2 YYNGEE. Written as DNA, the CDR3 is TGTGCCAGCAGCGGCCATTCCGCGGGGAGTTGGTATGGCTACACCTTC. Amino acids: CASSGHSAGSWYGYTF.

This clonotype showed up many times. The rearrangement joins TRBV11-2 to TRBJ2-6, with D unresolved. Germline values: CDR1 SGHAT, CDR2 FQNNGV. CDR3 length: 14 amino acids. Trimming left V 4 bases short and J 1 base short, with 5 bases between. The DNA of the CDR3 is TGTGCCAGCAGCTCCTTTTCTGGGGCCAACGTCCTGACTTTC. Translated, it gives CASSSFSGANVLTF.

This clonotype is medium-sized within its sample. The chain joins TRBV9 to TRBJ2-1; D is perhaps TRBD2 (6 bases). The germline gives CDR1 SGDLS, CDR2 YYNGEE. The germline V and J ends were trimmed by 0 bases and 7 bases, with 14 bases remaining between them. This CDR3 has 15 amino acids. CDR3 nucleotide sequence: TGTGCCAGCAGCGTAGCCGGAGGGGCTGCAAATGAGCAGTTCTTC. Translated: CASSVAGGAANEQFF.

This clonotype was found many times. The chain uses TRBV29-1 and TRBJ2-5; D is possibly TRBD1 (5 bases). The CDR3 runs to 11 residues. The V and J ends lost 7 bases and 5 bases respectively, with 11 bases between them. Germline CDR1 reads SQVTM; CDR2 reads ANQGSEA. The CDR3: CSGQGSETQYF. The DNA of the CDR3 is TGCAGCGGTCAGGGAAGCGAGACCCAGTACTTC.

This clonotype was found many times. The chain joins TRBV6-5 to TRBJ1-1; the match to TRBD1 covers 11 bases. V was clipped by 2 bases and J by 4 bases; unmatched bases: 0. CDR1 is MNHEY, CDR2 SVGAGI, per germline. The CDR3 runs to 14 residues. DNA of the CDR3: TGTGCCAGCAGTTACGGGACAGGGGGCACTGAAGCTTTCTTT. Its translation: CASSYGTGGTEAFF.

A note on this clonotype: This CDR3 fails to terminate in the conserved phenylalanine or tryptophan, so it likely reflects a read error. The rearrangement links TRBV6-1 to TRBJ2-1, with D maybe TRBD2 (6 bases). CDR3 length: 16 amino acids. Per the germline V gene, CDR1 is MNHNS and CDR2 is SASEGT. Trimming took off 5 bases at V and 4 bases at J, with 18 bases between the two ends. Here the CDR3 reads CASSTRGAGTYNEQFL. Here the CDR3 DNA reads TGTGCCAGCAGTACCCGTGGCGCGGGAACATACAATGAGCAGTTCCTG.

This clonotype was seen many times. The chain couples TRBV20-1 to TRBJ2-3; D possibly uses TRBD1 or TRBD2 (5 bases each). Per the germline V gene, CDR1 is DFQATT and CDR2 is SNEGSKA (reference sequence). The CDR3 covers 13 residues. CDR3 sequence: CSVPGTNMDTQYF. CDR3 sequence (DNA): TGCAGCGTCCCGGGGACGAATATGGATACGCAGTATTTT.

This sequence joins TRBV7-6 and TRBJ1-2; no clear D. The length of the CDR3 is 15 residues. CDR1 and CDR2 from the germline V gene are SGHVS and FNYEAQ. V was shortened by 1 base and J by 5 bases, with 14 bases between the two germline ends. The CDR3 protein is CASSLEASPVYGYTF. The CDR3 DNA sequence: TGTGCCAGCAGCTTAGAGGCCAGTCCGGTGTATGGCTACACCTTC.

The chain has TRBV6-6 and TRBJ1-5; the D gene is possibly TRBD1 (5 bases). This CDR3 spans 15 amino acids. The V end was cut by 7 bases, the J end by 4 bases, with 17 bases between. Germline values: CDR1 MNHNY, CDR2 SVGAGI (reference sequence). The CDR3 DNA sequence: TGTGCCAGCACTAGGACTCTGGGGCCAAATCAGCCCCAGCATTTT. As protein: CASTRTLGPNQPQHF.

This clonotype was picked up many times. In DNA, the CDR3 is TGTGCCAGCAGTTACCCGGGACTCCACGAGCAGTACTTC. Protein product: CASSYPGLHEQYF. The rearrangement uses TRBV28 and TRBJ2-7; D perhaps matches TRBD2 (6 bases). The germline CDR1 and CDR2 sequences are MDHEN and SYDVKM. With 4 bases removed from V and 5 bases from J, the gap between germline ends came to 12 bases. The CDR3 has 13 residues.

This clonotype was found many times. This chain connects TRBV3-1 to TRBJ2-7, with D possibly matching TRBD1 (5 bases). The germline V gene encodes CDR1 LGHDT and CDR2 YNNKEL (reference sequence). CDR3 length equals 15 residues. Deletions cut 4 bases from V and 5 bases from J, with 18 bases between. The CDR3 DNA is TGTGCCAGCAGCCCCCCCCGTAAAGGGGTCGACGAGCAGTACTTC. Its translation: CASSPPRKGVDEQYF.

As to this clonotype: Since a much larger clone is just one base distant, this may be a read error. The chain couples TRBV7-2 to TRBJ2-3; no reliable D call. Germline CDR1 is SGHTA and CDR2 is FQGNSA. V shed 2 bases and J shed 0 bases, with 9 bases lying between them. The CDR3 has 15 residues. This CDR3 is CASSLSAFSTDTQYF. As DNA, the CDR3 is TGTGCCAGCAGCTTATCTGCTTTTAGCACAGATACGCAGTATTTT.